A selection of T cell receptor beta chains follows, all from one sample in a study of graft-versus-host responses after intestinal transplantation. The protocol was immunoSEQ multiplex PCR, while the TCRdb copy is restricted to in-frame clones and leaves out a portion. The repertoire holds some 77,000 clones, about 90% seen once, with 0.55% to 0.75% in the top ten. The sequenced sample was PBMCs, obtained 98 days after intestinal transplantation. Receptor source: a human patient who received an intestinal transplant, so some T cells may come from the graft donor. Both conserved end residues are part of each CDR3. D genes are given only for firm matches. Part of the rows lack a size; the others show once, few, many or a class for expanded clones.

V	D	J	size	CDR3	DNA
TRBV6-5	.	TRBJ1-5	.	CASSERYNQPQHF	TGTGCCAGCAGTGAAAGGTACAATCAGCCCCAGCATTTT
TRBV2	.	TRBJ1-1	once	CASSLTTGNTEAFF	TGTGCCAGCAGTTTAACGACAGGCAACACTGAAGCTTTCTTT
TRBV23-1	TRBD1	TRBJ2-1	.	CASSQEPGQFYNEQFF	TGCGCCAGCAGTCAAGAACCGGGACAGTTCTACAATGAGCAGTTCTTC
TRBV9	.	TRBJ2-7	.	CASSVRDSGSSYEQYF	TGTGCCAGCAGCGTAAGGGATTCGGGAAGCTCCTACGAGCAGTACTTC
TRBV18	.	TRBJ2-7	once	CASSPPSGSYEQYF	TGTGCCAGCTCACCACCTAGCGGCTCCTACGAGCAGTACTTC
TRBV5-4	.	TRBJ1-5	once	CASSLERGNQPQHF	TGTGCCAGCAGCTTGGAGAGGGGGAATCAGCCCCAGCATTTT
TRBV4-1	.	TRBJ1-6	.	CASSQGLGNSPLHF	TGCGCCAGCAGCCAGGGGCTGGGGAATTCACCCCTCCACTTT
TRBV5-6	TRBD2	TRBJ2-1	.	CASSPGTSGSTNEQFF	TGTGCCAGCAGCCCGGGAACTAGCGGGAGTACGAATGAGCAGTTCTTC
TRBV20-1	.	TRBJ2-7	.	CSARPMREQYF	TGCAGTGCTCGTCCCATGAGGGAGCAGTACTTC
TRBV6-1	TRBD2	TRBJ2-3	few	CASSELAGGPDTQYF	TGTGCCAGCAGTGAACTAGCGGGGGGGCCAGATACGCAGTATTTT
TRBV6-1	TRBD1	TRBJ1-6	.	CASSGSRRDRDWNSPLHF	TGTGCCAGCAGTGGTTCGCGACGGGACAGGGATTGGAATTCACCCCTCCACTTT
TRBV7-9	TRBD2	TRBJ2-3	.	CASSLGLAGRTDTQYF	TGTGCCAGCAGCCTAGGACTAGCGGGACGGACAGATACGCAGTATTTT
TRBV19	.	TRBJ1-1	.	CANDTEAFF	TGTGCCAACGACACTGAAGCTTTCTTT
TRBV7-2	TRBD1	TRBJ2-5	.	CASSLWDRADETQYF	TGTGCCAGCAGCCTATGGGACAGGGCGGATGAGACCCAGTACTTC
TRBV6-5	.	TRBJ1-5	.	CASKGDQPQHF	TGTGCCAGCAAAGGGGATCAGCCCCAGCATTTT
TRBV5-6	TRBD1	TRBJ2-5	.	CASSLPTGANQETQYF	TGTGCCAGCAGCTTGCCGACAGGGGCCAATCAAGAGACCCAGTACTTC
TRBV5-1	TRBD2	TRBJ2-3	.	CASSFPTSGKDTQYF	TGCGCCAGCAGCTTTCCTACAAGCGGGAAAGATACGCAGTATTTT
TRBV25-1	.	TRBJ2-7	.	CASSDTGAGISRYEQYF	TGTGCCAGCTCCGATACGGGGGCAGGTATTTCGAGATACGAGCAGTACTTC
TRBV7-6	.	TRBJ2-5	.	CASSLALSDPGETQYF	TGTGCCAGCAGCTTAGCGTTGTCCGACCCCGGAGAGACCCAGTACTTC
TRBV6-1	TRBD2	TRBJ2-3	.	CASSDLPSGGPDTQYF	TGTGCCAGCAGTGATTTACCTAGCGGGGGTCCAGATACGCAGTATTTT
TRBV4-1	TRBD2	TRBJ2-7	.	CASSLGLAASSYEQYF	TGCGCCAGCAGCCTAGGACTAGCCGCGAGCTCCTACGAGCAGTACTTC
TRBV6-1	TRBD1	TRBJ2-7	.	CASTPGQGPYEQYF	TGTGCCAGCACCCCGGGACAGGGGCCCTACGAGCAGTACTTC
TRBV5-4	.	TRBJ1-6	few	CASSLWESSPLHF	TGTGCCAGCAGCTTGTGGGAGAGTTCACCCCTCCACTTT
TRBV19	.	TRBJ1-5	.	CASSIDTGNQPQHF	TGTGCCAGTAGTATAGACACAGGCAATCAGCCCCAGCATTTT
TRBV6-5	TRBD1	TRBJ1-6	.	CASRPLTGESSPLHF	TGTGCCAGCAGACCTCTGACAGGGGAGAGTTCACCCCTCCACTTT
TRBV18	.	TRBJ2-2	.	CASSPPVGHVNTGELFF	TGTGCCAGCTCACCACCGGTAGGACACGTAAACACCGGGGAGCTGTTTTTT
TRBV10-3	.	TRBJ2-5	.	CAISESLRIPWLARERVGETQYF	TGTGCCATCAGTGAGTCCCTACGAATTCCGTGGCTAGCGAGAGAGCGAGTTGGAGAGACCCAGTACTTC
TRBV30	TRBD2	TRBJ2-1	.	CAWLQREGGNEQFF	TGTGCCTGGTTACAGCGGGAGGGCGGCAATGAGCAGTTCTTC
TRBV28	TRBD2	TRBJ2-3	.	CASSLYLTSGRAQDTQYF	TGTGCCAGCAGTTTATACCTGACTAGCGGGAGGGCCCAAGATACGCAGTATTTT
TRBV27	TRBD2	TRBJ2-3	.	CASSLVAGGTDTQYF	TGTGCCAGCAGTTTGGTAGCGGGAGGGACAGATACGCAGTATTTT
TRBV7-3	TRBD1	TRBJ1-5	.	CASSLIGQGAENSNQPQHF	TGTGCCAGCAGCTTAATAGGACAGGGGGCTGAGAATAGCAATCAGCCCCAGCATTTT
TRBV6-4	TRBD1	TRBJ1-1	.	CASRGQGKLTEAFF	TGTGCCAGCAGGGGACAGGGGAAGTTGACTGAAGCTTTCTTT
TRBV27	.	TRBJ1-5	.	CASSFTGNQPQHF	TGTGCCAGCAGTTTTACGGGAAATCAGCCCCAGCATTTT
TRBV6-5	.	TRBJ1-2	.	CASSEGTTNYGYTF	TGTGCCAGCAGTGAAGGGACAACTAACTATGGCTACACCTTC
TRBV30	TRBD1	TRBJ1-1	.	CAWRGQGGTEAFF	TGTGCCTGGAGGGGGCAGGGGGGGACTGAAGCTTTCTTT
TRBV6-6	TRBD1	TRBJ2-7	.	CASSYSGTESYEQYF	TGTGCCAGCAGTTACTCCGGGACAGAATCCTACGAGCAGTACTTC
TRBV2	TRBD2	TRBJ2-3	.	CASRRPSGGTDTQYF	TGTGCCAGCAGGCGTCCTAGCGGGGGCACAGATACGCAGTATTTT
TRBV20-1	.	TRBJ1-5	.	CSARDLRAQHF	TGCAGTGCTAGAGATCTCAGGGCCCAGCATTTT
TRBV6-6	TRBD1	TRBJ2-2	.	CASRGQGGYTGELFF	TGTGCCAGCAGAGGACAGGGGGGTTACACCGGGGAGCTGTTTTTT
TRBV29-1	.	TRBJ1-1	.	CSVEPFSYTEAFF	TGCAGCGTTGAACCGTTTTCCTACACTGAAGCTTTCTTT
TRBV7-9	.	TRBJ1-3	.	CASSLDFGQSGNTIYF	TGTGCCAGCAGCTTAGATTTTGGTCAGTCTGGAAACACCATATATTTT
TRBV19	.	TRBJ2-2	.	CASSIQGGPGELFF	TGTGCCAGTAGTATTCAGGGGGGACCCGGGGAGCTGTTTTTT
TRBV10-2	TRBD2	TRBJ2-3	.	CASRPIPLREGNKDTQYF	TGCGCCAGCAGACCGATACCCCTAAGGGAGGGAAACAAGGATACGCAGTATTTT
TRBV5-4	.	TRBJ2-2	.	CASSLEGVHTGELFF	TGTGCCAGCAGCTTGGAAGGAGTTCACACCGGGGAGCTGTTTTTT
TRBV7-6	TRBD1	TRBJ2-1	.	CASSSPWDSNEQFF	TGTGCCAGCAGCTCGCCCTGGGACAGCAATGAGCAGTTCTTC
TRBV28	.	TRBJ2-1	.	CASSSPGRVGEQFF	TGTGCCAGCAGTTCACCGGGACGGGTGGGTGAGCAGTTCTTC
TRBV4-1	.	TRBJ2-4	.	CASSQAEVTKNIQYF	TGCGCCAGCAGCCAGGCGGAAGTGACGAAAAACATTCAGTACTTC
TRBV2	.	TRBJ1-5	.	CASSEFLSTYSNQPQHF	TGTGCCAGCAGTGAATTTTTGTCTACTTATAGCAATCAGCCCCAGCATTTT
TRBV6-5	.	TRBJ1-1	.	CASNGYTQNTEAFF	TGTGCCAGCAATGGATACACCCAGAACACTGAAGCTTTCTTT
TRBV18	.	TRBJ2-5	.	CASSPGQGGETQYF	TGTGCCAGCTCACCCGGACAGGGAGGGGAGACCCAGTACTTC
TRBV7-3	.	TRBJ2-7	.	CASSLEVQGVGEQYF	TGTGCCAGCAGCTTAGAGGTCCAGGGAGTAGGCGAGCAGTACTTC
TRBV7-6	TRBD2	TRBJ2-3	.	CASSLGLAEDTQYF	TGTGCCAGCAGCTTAGGGCTAGCGGAAGATACGCAGTATTTT
TRBV5-1	.	TRBJ1-1	.	CASSAPGSPEAFF	TGCGCCAGCAGCGCACCAGGGTCCCCTGAAGCTTTCTTT
TRBV11-2	TRBD1	TRBJ2-6	.	CASSRQGAASGANVLTF	TGTGCCAGCAGCAGACAGGGGGCGGCCTCTGGGGCCAACGTCCTGACTTTC
TRBV27	TRBD1	TRBJ2-1	.	CASSSRDRSSGWTSYNEQFF	TGTGCCAGCAGTTCGAGGGACAGGTCCTCTGGATGGACGTCCTACAATGAGCAGTTCTTC